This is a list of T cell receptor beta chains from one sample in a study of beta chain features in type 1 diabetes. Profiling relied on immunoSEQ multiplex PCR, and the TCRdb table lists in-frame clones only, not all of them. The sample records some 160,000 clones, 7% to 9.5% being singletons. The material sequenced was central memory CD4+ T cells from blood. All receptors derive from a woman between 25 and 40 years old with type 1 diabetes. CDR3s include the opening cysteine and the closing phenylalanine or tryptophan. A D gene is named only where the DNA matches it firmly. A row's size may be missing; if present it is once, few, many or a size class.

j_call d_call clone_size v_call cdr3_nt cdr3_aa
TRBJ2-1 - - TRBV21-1 TGTGCCAGCAGCCCAAGACAACCGGACAGGGTACGGAATAATGAGCAGTTCTTC CASSPRQPDRVRNNEQFF
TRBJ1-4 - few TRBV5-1 TGCGCCAGCAGCTTGGCCAGGGATCTAACCCGACGGACAACTAATGAAAAACTGTTTTTT CASSLARDLTRRTTNEKLFF
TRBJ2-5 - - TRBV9 TGTGCCAGCAGCGTAATGGCCGATGAGACCCAGTACTTC CASSVMADETQYF
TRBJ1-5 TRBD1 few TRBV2 TGTGCCAGCAGTGACGGGACAGGCAATCAGCCCCAGCATTTT CASSDGTGNQPQHF
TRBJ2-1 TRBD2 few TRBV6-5 TGTGCCAGCACCCAAAGCGGGAGCTCCTACAATGAGCAGTTCTTC CASTQSGSSYNEQFF
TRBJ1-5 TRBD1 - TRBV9 TGTGCCAGCAGCGGAGGGACAGTGCAGAGCAATCAGCCCCAGCATTTT CASSGGTVQSNQPQHF
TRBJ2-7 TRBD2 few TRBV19 TGTGCCAGTAGTACCATAGCGGGAGTGCCCTACGAGCAGTACTTC CASSTIAGVPYEQYF
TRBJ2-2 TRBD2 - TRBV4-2 TGTGCCAGCAGCCCGAGCGGGAGGTCGAACACCGGGGAGCTGTTTTTT CASSPSGRSNTGELFF
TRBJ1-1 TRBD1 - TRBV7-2 TGTGCCAGCAGCTACGGGACAGGGGGTACAGCTTTCTTT CASSYGTGGTAFF
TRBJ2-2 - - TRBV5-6 TGTGCCAGCAGCTTGGGCGTCACCGGGGAGCTGTTTTTT CASSLGVTGELFF
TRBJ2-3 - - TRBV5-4 TGTGCCAGCAGCTTGCGTGAGGGAGCTGGCACAGATACGCAGTATTTT CASSLREGAGTDTQYF
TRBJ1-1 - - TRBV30 TGTGCCTGGAGTGTGTTAGGAGTGAACACTGAAGCTTTCTTT CAWSVLGVNTEAFF
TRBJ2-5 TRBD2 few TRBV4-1 TGCGCCAGCAGCCAAGTTTTTCTAGCGGGAACTTCAAACGAGACCCAGTACTTC CASSQVFLAGTSNETQYF
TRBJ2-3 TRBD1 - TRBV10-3 TGTGCCATCACCCCCGGGACAGGGGCGGGCACAGATACGCAGTATTTT CAITPGTGAGTDTQYF
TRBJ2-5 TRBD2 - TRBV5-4 TGTGCCAGCAGGTTCACAGCGGGAGGGTTTCCAGAGACCCAGTACTTC CASRFTAGGFPETQYF
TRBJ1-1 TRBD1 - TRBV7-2 TGTGCCAGCAGCTTAGGACAGGGGGCGGTGACTGAAGCTTTCTTT CASSLGQGAVTEAFF
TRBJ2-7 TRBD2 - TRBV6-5 TGTGCCAGCAGCCATACTAGCGGGACGCACTACGAGCAGTACTTC CASSHTSGTHYEQYF